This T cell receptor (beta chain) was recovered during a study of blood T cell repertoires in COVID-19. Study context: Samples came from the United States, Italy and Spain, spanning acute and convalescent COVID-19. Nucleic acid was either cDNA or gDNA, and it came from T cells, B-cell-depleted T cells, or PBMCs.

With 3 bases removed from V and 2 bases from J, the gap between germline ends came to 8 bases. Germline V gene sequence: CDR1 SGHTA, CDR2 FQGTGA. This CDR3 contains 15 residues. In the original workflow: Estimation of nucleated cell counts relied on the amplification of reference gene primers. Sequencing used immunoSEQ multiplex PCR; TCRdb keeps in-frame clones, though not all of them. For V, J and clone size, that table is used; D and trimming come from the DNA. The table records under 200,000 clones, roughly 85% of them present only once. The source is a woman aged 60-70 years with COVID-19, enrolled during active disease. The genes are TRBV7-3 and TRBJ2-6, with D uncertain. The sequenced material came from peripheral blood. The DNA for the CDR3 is TGTGCCAGCAGCTTCCGACTCCCTGGGGCCAACGTCCTGACTTTC. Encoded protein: CASSFRLPGANVLTF. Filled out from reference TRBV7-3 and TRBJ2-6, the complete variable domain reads GAGVSQTPSNKVTEKGKYVELRCDPISGHTALYWYRQSLGQGPEFLIYFQGTGAADDSGLPNDRFFAVRPEGSVSTLKIQRTERGDSAVYLCASSFRLPGANVLTFGAGSRLTVL.